The rows below give T cell receptor beta chains drawn from one sample of a study of CD8 T cells in Susac syndrome. In TCRdb, the immunoSEQ multiplex PCR reads were re-called with MiXCR into one record per CDR3 protein. The table has tens of thousands of distinct CDR3 sequences, 90% to 95% seen once; the top ten hold less than 0.6%. Sequencing was done on a sample of CD8+ T cells from PBMCs. The receptor source for this set is a human donor with multiple sclerosis. The conserved cysteine and the conserved F or W are not part of the CDR3 here.

j_gene: TRBJ2-7; v_gene: TRBV13; CDR3aa: ASSLALDREGREQY
j_gene: TRBJ2-3; v_gene: TRBV5-1; CDR3aa: ASSLVGGGTDTQY
j_gene: TRBJ1-3; v_gene: TRBV7-2; CDR3aa: ASSLAAGQGLTSTIY
j_gene: TRBJ2-3; v_gene: TRBV5-6; CDR3aa: ASSWKGRGGTDTQY
j_gene: TRBJ2-1; v_gene: TRBV6-5; CDR3aa: ASSSGLAGGNEQF
j_gene: TRBJ2-5; v_gene: TRBV5-6; CDR3aa: ASSLVTQETQY
j_gene: TRBJ2-2; v_gene: TRBV12-3/TRBV12-4; CDR3aa: AGQSITGELF
j_gene: TRBJ1-5; v_gene: TRBV20-1; CDR3aa: SARDRQGRAYSNQPQH
j_gene: TRBJ1-2; v_gene: TRBV19; CDR3aa: ASSIVPHSPLSYT
j_gene: TRBJ2-1; v_gene: TRBV29-1; CDR3aa: SVELPYNEQF
j_gene: TRBJ2-1; v_gene: TRBV20-1; CDR3aa: SAPTGLAGPQSPWEQF
j_gene: TRBJ2-1; v_gene: TRBV20-1; CDR3aa: SAPGPYSYNEQF
j_gene: TRBJ1-1; v_gene: TRBV6-5; CDR3aa: ASRGLQEAF
j_gene: TRBJ1-1; v_gene: TRBV13; CDR3aa: ASSLKLNTEAF
j_gene: TRBJ1-1; v_gene: TRBV7-9; CDR3aa: ASSPGQTEAF
j_gene: TRBJ2-5; v_gene: TRBV11-1; CDR3aa: ASSLRLAGGETQY
j_gene: TRBJ2-1; v_gene: TRBV27; CDR3aa: ASTLTGGVNEQF
j_gene: TRBJ2-3; v_gene: TRBV10-3; CDR3aa: AISDSTDSTDTQY
j_gene: TRBJ1-1; v_gene: TRBV6-5; CDR3aa: ASRARGALNTEAF
j_gene: TRBJ2-1; v_gene: TRBV5-6; CDR3aa: ASSPPGLAQANEQF
j_gene: TRBJ2-7; v_gene: TRBV2; CDR3aa: ASRTLTERPYEQY
j_gene: TRBJ2-1; v_gene: TRBV24-1; CDR3aa: ATSEGTGSSYNEQF
j_gene: TRBJ2-1; v_gene: TRBV27; CDR3aa: ASSATGRILYEQF
j_gene: TRBJ2-1; v_gene: TRBV6-2/TRBV6-3; CDR3aa: ASSYSLGNGINEQF